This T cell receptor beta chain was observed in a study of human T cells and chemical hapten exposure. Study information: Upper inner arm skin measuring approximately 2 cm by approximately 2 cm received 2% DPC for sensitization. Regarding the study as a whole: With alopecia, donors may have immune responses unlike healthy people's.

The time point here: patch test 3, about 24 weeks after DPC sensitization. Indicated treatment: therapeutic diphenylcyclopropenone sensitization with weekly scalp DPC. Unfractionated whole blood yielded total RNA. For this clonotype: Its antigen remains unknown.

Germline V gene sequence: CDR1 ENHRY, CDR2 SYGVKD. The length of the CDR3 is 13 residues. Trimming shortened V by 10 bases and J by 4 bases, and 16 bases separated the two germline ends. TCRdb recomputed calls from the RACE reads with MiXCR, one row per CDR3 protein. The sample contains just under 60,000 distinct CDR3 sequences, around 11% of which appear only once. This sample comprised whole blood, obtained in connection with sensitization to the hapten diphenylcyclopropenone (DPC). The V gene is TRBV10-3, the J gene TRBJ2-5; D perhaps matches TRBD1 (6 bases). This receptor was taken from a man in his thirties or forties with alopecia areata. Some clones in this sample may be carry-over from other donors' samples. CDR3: CATTRDIGETQYF. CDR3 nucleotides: TGTGCCACCACCCGGGACATCGGAGAGACCCAGTACTTC.